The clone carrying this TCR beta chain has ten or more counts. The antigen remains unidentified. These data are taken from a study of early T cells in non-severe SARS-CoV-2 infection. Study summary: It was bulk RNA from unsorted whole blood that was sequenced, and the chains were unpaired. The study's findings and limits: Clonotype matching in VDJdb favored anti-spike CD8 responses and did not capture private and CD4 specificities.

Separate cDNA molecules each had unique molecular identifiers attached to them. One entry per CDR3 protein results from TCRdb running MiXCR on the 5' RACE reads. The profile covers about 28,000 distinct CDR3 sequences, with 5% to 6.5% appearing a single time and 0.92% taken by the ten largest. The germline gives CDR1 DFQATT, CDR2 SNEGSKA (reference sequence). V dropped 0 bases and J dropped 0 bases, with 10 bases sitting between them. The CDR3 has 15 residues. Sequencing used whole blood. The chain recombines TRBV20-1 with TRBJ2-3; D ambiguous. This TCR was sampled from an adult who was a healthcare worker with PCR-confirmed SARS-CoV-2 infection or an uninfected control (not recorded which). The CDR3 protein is CSARDYSHSTDTQYF. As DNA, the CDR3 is TGCAGTGCTAGAGATTATAGCCACAGCACAGATACGCAGTATTTT.